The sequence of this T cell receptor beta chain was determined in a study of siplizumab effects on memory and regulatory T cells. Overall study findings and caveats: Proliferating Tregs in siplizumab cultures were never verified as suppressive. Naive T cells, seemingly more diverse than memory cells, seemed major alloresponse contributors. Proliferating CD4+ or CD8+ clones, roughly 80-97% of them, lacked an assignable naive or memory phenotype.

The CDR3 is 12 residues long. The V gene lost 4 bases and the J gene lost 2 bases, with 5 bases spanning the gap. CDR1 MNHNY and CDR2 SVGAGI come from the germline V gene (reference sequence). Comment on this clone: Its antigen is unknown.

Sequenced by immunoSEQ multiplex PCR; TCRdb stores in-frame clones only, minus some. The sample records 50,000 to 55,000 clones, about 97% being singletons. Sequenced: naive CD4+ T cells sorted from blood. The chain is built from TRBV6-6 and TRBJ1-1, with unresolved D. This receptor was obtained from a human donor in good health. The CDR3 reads CASSFRNTEAFF. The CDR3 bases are TGTGCCAGCAGTTTCAGAAACACTGAAGCTTTCTTT.